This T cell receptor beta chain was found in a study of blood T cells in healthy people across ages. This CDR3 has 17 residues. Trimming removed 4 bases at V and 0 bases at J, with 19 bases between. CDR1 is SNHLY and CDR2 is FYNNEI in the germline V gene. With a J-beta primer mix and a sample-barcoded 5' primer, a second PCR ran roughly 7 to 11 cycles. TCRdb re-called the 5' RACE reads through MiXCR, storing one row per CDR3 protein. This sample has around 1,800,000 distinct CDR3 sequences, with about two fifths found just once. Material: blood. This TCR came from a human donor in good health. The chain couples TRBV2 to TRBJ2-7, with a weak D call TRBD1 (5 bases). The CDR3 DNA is TGTGCCAGCAGTGTACCTCTGGACAAGCCCAACTCCTACGAGCAGTACTTC. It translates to CASSVPLDKPNSYEQYF. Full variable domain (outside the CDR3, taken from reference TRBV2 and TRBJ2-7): EPEVTQTPSHQVTQMGQEVILRCVPISNHLYFYWYRQILGQKVEFLVSFYNNEISEKSEIFDDQFSVERPDGSNFTLKIRSTKLEDSAMYFCASSVPLDKPNSYEQYFGPGTRLTVT.